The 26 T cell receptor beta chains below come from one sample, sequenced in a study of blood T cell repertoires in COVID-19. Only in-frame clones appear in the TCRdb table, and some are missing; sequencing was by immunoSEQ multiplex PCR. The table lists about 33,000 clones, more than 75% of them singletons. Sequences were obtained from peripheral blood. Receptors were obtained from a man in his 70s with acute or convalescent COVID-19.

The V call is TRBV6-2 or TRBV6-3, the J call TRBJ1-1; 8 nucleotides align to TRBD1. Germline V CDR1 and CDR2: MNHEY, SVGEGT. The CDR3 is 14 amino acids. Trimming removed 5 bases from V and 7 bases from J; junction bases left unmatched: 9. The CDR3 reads CASSRSGTGFEAFF. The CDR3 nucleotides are TGTGCCAGCAGTCGCTCGGGGACAGGCTTTGAAGCTTTCTTT.

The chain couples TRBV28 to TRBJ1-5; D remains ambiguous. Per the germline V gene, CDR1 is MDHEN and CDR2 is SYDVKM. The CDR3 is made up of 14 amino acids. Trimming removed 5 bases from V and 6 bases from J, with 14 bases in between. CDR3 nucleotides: TGTGCCAGCAGTCTATCCCAGCGGAGTCAGCCCCAGCATTTT. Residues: CASSLSQRSQPQHF.

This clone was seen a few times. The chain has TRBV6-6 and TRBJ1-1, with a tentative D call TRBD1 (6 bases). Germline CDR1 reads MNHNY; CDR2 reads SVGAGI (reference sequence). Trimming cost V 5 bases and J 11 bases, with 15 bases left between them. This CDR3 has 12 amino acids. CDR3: CASSSQQGRAFF. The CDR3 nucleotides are TGTGCCAGCAGTAGCCAACAGGGCCGGGCTTTCTTT.

This CDR3 is CASSQKLTGPGGYTF. DNA of the CDR3: TGTGCCAGCAGTCAAAAGTTGACAGGGCCCGGTGGCTACACCTTC. The chain is built from TRBV6-2 or TRBV6-3 and TRBJ1-2, with 7 bases fitting TRBD1. The V and J ends lost 5 bases and 7 bases, in that order; junction bases with no gene match: 13. The CDR3 length is 15 residues. Germline CDR1 reads MNHEY; CDR2 reads SVGEGT.

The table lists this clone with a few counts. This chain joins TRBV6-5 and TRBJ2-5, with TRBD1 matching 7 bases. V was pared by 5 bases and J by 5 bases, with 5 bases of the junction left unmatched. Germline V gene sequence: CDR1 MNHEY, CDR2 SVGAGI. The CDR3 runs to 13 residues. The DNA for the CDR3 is TGTGCCAGCAGTACGGGACAGTTGGAGACCCAGTACTTC. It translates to CASSTGQLETQYF.

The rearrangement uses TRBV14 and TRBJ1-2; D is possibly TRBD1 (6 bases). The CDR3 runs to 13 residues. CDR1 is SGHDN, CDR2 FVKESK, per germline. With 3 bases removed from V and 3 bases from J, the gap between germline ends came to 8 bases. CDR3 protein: CASSHHRDYGYTF. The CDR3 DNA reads TGTGCCAGCAGCCACCACAGGGACTATGGCTACACCTTC.

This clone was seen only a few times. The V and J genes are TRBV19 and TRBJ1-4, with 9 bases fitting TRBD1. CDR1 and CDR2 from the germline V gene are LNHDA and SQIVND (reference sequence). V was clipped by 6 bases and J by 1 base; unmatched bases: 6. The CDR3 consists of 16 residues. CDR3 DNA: TGTGCCAGTAGCAGACAGGGGGACCAAACTAATGAAAAACTGTTTTTT. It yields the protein CASSRQGDQTNEKLFF.

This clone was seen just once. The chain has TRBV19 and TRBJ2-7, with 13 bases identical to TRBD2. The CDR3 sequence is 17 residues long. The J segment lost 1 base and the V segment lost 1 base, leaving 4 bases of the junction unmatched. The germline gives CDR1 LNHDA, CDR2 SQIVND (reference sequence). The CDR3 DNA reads TGTGCCAGTAGTATAGGGCGGACTAGCGGGAGTTCCTACGAGCAGTACTTC. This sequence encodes CASSIGRTSGSSYEQYF.

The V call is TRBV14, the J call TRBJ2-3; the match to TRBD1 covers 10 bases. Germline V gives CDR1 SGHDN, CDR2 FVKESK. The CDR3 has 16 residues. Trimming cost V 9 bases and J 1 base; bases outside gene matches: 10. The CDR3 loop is CASLPPGTGGTDTQYF. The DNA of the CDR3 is TGTGCCAGTCTCCCCCCCGGGACAGGGGGCACAGATACGCAGTATTTT.

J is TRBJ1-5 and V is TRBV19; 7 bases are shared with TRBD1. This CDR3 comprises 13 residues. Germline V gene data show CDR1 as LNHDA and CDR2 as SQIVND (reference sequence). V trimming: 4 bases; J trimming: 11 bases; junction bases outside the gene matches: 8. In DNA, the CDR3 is TGTGCCAGTAGTACCACGCCGACAGGGTCCCAGCATTTT. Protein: CASSTTPTGSQHF.

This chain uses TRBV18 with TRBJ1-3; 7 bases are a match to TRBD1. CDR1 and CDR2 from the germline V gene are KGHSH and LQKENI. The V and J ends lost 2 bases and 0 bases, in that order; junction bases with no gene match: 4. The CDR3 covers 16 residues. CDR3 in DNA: TGTGCCAGCTCACCAGACAGGGCTAACTCTGGAAACACCATATATTTT. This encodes CASSPDRANSGNTIYF.

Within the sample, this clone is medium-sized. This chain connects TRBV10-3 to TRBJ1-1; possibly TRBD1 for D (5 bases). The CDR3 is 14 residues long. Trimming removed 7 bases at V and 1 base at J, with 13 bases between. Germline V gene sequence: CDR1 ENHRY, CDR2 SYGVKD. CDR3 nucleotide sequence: TGTGCCATCAATGGGGACTATGCGAACACTGAAGCTTTCTTT. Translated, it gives CAINGDYANTEAFF.

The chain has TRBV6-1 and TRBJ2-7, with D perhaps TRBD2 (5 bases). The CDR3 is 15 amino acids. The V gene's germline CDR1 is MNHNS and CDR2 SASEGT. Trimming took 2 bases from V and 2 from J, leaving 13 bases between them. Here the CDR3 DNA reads TGTGCCAGCAGTGAACTGAGCGGTACCCCCTACGAGCAGTACTTC. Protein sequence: CASSELSGTPYEQYF.

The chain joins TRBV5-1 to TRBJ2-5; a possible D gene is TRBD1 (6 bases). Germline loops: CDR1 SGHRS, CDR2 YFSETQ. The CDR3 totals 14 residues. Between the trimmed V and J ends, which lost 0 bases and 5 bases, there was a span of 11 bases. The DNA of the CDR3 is TGCGCCAGCAGCTTGGGCACAGGGAGCGAGACCCAGTACTTC. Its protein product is CASSLGTGSETQYF.

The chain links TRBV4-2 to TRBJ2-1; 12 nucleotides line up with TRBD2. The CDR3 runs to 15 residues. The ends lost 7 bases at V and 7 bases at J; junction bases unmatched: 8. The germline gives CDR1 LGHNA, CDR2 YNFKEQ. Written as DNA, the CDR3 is TGTGCCAGCACTAGGACTAGCGGGGTACCAAATGAGCAGTTCTTC. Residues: CASTRTSGVPNEQFF.

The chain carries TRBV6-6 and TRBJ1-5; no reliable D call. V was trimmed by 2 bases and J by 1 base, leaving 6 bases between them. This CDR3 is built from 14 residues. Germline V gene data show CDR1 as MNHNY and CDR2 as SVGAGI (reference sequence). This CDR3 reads CASSYRESNQPQHF. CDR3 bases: TGTGCCAGCAGTTACAGGGAGAGCAATCAGCCCCAGCATTTT.

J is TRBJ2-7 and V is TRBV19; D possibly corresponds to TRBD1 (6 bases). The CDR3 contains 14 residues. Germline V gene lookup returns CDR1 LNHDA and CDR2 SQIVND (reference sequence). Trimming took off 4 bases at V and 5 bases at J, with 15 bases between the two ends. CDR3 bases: TGTGCCAGTAGTACCCGATGGACAGTGAACGAGCAGTACTTC. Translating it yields CASSTRWTVNEQYF.

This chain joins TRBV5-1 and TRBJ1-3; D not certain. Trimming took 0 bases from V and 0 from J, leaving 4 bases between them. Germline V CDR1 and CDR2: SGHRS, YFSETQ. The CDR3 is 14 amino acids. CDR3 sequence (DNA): TGCGCCAGCAGCTTGGGTAACTCTGGAAACACCATATATTTT. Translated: CASSLGNSGNTIYF.

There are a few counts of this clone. The CDR3 nucleotides are TGTGCCAGCAGGTCCACAGGTTACCAGCCCCAGCATTTT. Translated: CASRSTGYQPQHF. The genes are TRBV6-1 and TRBJ1-5; TRBD1 is a possible D gene (5 bases). Germline V lookup: CDR1 MNHNS, CDR2 SASEGT. With 6 bases removed from V and 7 bases from J, the gap between germline ends came to 13 bases. The CDR3 runs to 13 residues.

The DNA of the CDR3 is TGTGCCAGCAGCCCTCCGACAGTGTACCAAGAGACCCAGTACTTC. Its translation is CASSPPTVYQETQYF. This chain connects TRBV28 to TRBJ2-5, with D possibly matching TRBD1 (5 bases). Germline CDR1 and CDR2: MDHEN and SYDVKM. CDR3 length equals 15 residues. The V end lost 6 bases, the J end lost 0 bases, and 14 bases lay between the germline ends.

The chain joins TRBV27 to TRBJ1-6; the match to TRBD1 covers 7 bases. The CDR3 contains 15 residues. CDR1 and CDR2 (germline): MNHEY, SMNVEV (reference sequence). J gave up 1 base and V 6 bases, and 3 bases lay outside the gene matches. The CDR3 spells CASRRRGSYNSPLHF. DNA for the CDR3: TGTGCCAGCAGACGCAGGGGGTCCTATAATTCACCCCTCCACTTT.

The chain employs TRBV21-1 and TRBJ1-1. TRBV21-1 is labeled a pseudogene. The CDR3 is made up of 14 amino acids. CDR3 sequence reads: CASSLRVSNTEAFF. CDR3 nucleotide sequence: TGTGCCAGCAGCCTCCGGGTTTCGAACACTGAAGCTTTCTTT.

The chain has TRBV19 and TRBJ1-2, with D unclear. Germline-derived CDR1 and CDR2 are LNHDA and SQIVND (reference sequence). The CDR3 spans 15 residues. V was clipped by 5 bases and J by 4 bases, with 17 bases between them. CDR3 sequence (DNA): TGTGCCAGTAGTCGTCGGCGGGAGGATGGCTATGGCTACACCTTC. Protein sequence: CASSRRREDGYGYTF.

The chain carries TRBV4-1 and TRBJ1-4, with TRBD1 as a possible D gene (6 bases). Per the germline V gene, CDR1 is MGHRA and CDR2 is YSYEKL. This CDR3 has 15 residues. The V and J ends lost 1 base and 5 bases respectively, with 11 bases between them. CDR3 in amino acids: CASSQAGQGNEKLFF. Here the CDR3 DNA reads TGCGCCAGCAGCCAAGCGGGACAAGGAAATGAAAAACTGTTTTTT.

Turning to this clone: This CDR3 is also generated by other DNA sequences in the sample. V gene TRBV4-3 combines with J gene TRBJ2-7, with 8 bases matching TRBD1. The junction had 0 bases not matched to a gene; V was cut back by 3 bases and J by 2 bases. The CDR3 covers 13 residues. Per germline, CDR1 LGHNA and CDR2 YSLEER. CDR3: CASSQDRAYEQYF. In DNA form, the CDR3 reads TGCGCCAGCAGCCAGGACAGGGCCTACGAGCAGTACTTC.

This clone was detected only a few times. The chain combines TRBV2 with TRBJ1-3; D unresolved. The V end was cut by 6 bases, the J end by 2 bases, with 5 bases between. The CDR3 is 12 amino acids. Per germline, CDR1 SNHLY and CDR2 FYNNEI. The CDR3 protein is CASSGAGNTIYF. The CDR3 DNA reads TGTGCCAGCAGCGGGGCTGGAAACACCATATATTTT. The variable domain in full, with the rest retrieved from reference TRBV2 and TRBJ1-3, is EPEVTQTPSHQVTQMGQEVILRCVPISNHLYFYWYRQILGQKVEFLVSFYNNEISEKSEIFDDQFSVERPDGSNFTLKIRSTKLEDSAMYFCASSGAGNTIYFGEGSWLTVV.